This T cell receptor (beta chain) is from a study of early T cells in non-severe SARS-CoV-2 infection. Overall study: Chains from this unsorted whole-blood bulk RNA could not be paired.

Study observations and caveats: VDJdb matches were skewed toward anti-spike CD8 T cell responses.

Each cDNA molecule carried a unique molecular identifier. One entry per CDR3 protein results from TCRdb running MiXCR on the 5' RACE reads. The data hold tens of thousands of distinct CDR3 sequences, with roughly 7.7% observed a single time. CDR3 size: 15 residues. Germline CDR1 reads SGHVS; CDR2 reads FNYEAQ. J lost 0 bases, V lost 6 bases, and 7 bases had no gene match. This clonotype was recorded a few times. The antigen is unknown. Sequenced: whole blood. This sequence originates from an adult who was a healthcare worker with PCR-confirmed SARS-CoV-2 infection or an uninfected control (not recorded which). This chain uses TRBV7-6 with TRBJ2-7, with 8 bases lining up with TRBD1. This CDR3 is CASRDGTGFSYEQYF. CDR3 sequence (DNA): TGTGCCAGCAGAGACGGGACAGGTTTCTCCTACGAGCAGTACTTC.